This T cell receptor (beta chain) was identified during a study of cytomegalovirus exposure and HLA in healthy donors. Regarding the study as a whole: Later work found most CMV-associated TCR beta chains apparently HLA-restricted. A few V segments could not be told apart, such as TRBV6-2 and TRBV6-3, and were left out. Earlier findings revealed that most TCR beta V segments proved productive either about 87% or about 30% of the time.

Of note for this clone: The antigen remains undetermined.

The PCR made use of 60 Vbeta and 13 Jbeta primers. Sequencing was performed with immunoSEQ multiplex PCR; in TCRdb, only in-frame clones are kept and a portion is missing. Altogether 200,000 to 300,000 clones are present, around four fifths being singletons, with the ten largest covering approximately 2%. Germline trimming cut 5 bases from V and 3 bases from J; bases unmatched to any gene: 10. CDR1 is MNHNY and CDR2 is SVGAGI in the germline V gene (reference sequence). There are 16 residues in the CDR3. The sequenced material came from PBMCs. The chain employs TRBV6-6 and TRBJ2-7; 10 bases fit TRBD2. The receptor was derived from a woman between 40 and 55 years old in good health and CMV-seropositive. The CDR3 reads CASSPREREGNYEQYF. DNA of the CDR3: TGTGCCAGCAGTCCTCGGGAGCGGGAGGGCAACTACGAGCAGTACTTC.